This TCR beta chain was sequenced during a study of CD8 T cells in Susac syndrome. Roughly 0.45 to 1 ug RNA was reverse transcribed with random hexamers. A multiplex approach, immunoSEQ multiplex PCR, amplified TCR beta CDR3 across 54 Vbeta and 13 Jbeta. TCRdb reanalysed the immunoSEQ multiplex PCR reads using MiXCR and keeps one entry per CDR3 protein. The table shows about 300,000 distinct CDR3 sequences, with roughly 85% occurring only once. CD8+ and CD4+ T cells circulating in blood were sequenced for TCR beta. While CD8+ and CD4+ T cells were isolated negatively, TEMRA cells were enriched by FACS. Germline CDR1 is SGHVS and CDR2 is FQNEAQ. With 0 bases removed from V and 0 bases from J, the gap between germline ends came to 11 bases. The length of the CDR3 is 16 residues.

The material sequenced was CD8+ T cells from PBMCs. The origin of this receptor is a human donor with multiple sclerosis. This chain links TRBV7-8 with TRBJ1-1; TRBD1 might be the D (6 bases). CDR3 sequence reads: CASSLARDTLNTEAFF. The CDR3 DNA sequence: TGTGCCAGCAGCTTAGCTCGGGACACGTTGAACACTGAAGCTTTCTTT.